These 24 T cell receptor beta chains were all obtained from the same sample, sequenced in a study of T cell repertoires in aging, cancer and after chemotherapy. A mixed TRB-A/B primer pool amplified rearranged TRB by multiplex touch-down PCR. In TCRdb, the multiplex PCR reads were re-called with MiXCR into one record per CDR3 protein. In the table there are about 3,300 distinct CDR3 sequences, 24% of which are singletons. The template was genomic DNA from peripheral blood, not RNA. The sample consisted of blood. The receptors here all came from a human donor with a solid tumor.

By proportion, this clonotype is medium-sized (0.01 to 0.1%). V usage is TRBV7-9 and J usage is TRBJ2-2; D uncertain. This CDR3 comprises 15 residues. Germline V gene data show CDR1 as SEHNR and CDR2 as FQNEAQ (reference sequence). V gave up 2 bases and J gave up 4 bases, with 11 bases separating them. The CDR3 is CASSLSDIRTGELFF. The CDR3 DNA is TGTGCCAGCAGCTTAAGCGACATCCGCACCGGGGAGCTGTTTTTT.

This clonotype counts as medium-sized. The rearrangement joins TRBV6-1 to TRBJ1-5, with D uncertain. Germline CDR1 reads MNHNS; CDR2 reads SASEGT. The CDR3 covers 13 residues. V was cut by 8 bases and J by 2 bases, with 10 bases left in between. CDR3 residues: CASLRTGNQPQHF. The CDR3 bases are TGTGCCAGCCTGCGAACAGGCAATCAGCCCCAGCATTTT.

By sample share, this clonotype is medium-sized. The V call is TRBV29-1, the J call TRBJ1-1; D gene unclear. This CDR3 has 13 residues. Trimming took off 5 bases at V and 0 bases at J, with 10 bases between the two ends. Germline V gene data show CDR1 as SQVTM and CDR2 as ANQGSEA. The CDR3 DNA reads TGCAGCGTTTTCCAATACCTGAACACTGAAGCTTTCTTT. Protein: CSVFQYLNTEAFF.

The chain carries TRBV25-1 and TRBJ1-1, with D perhaps matching TRBD1 (6 bases). This CDR3 spans 15 amino acids. Germline V gives CDR1 MGHDK, CDR2 SYGVNS. The V end lost 3 bases, the J end lost 0 bases, and 11 bases lay between the germline ends. CDR3 region: CASSEVTGLNTEAFF. DNA for the CDR3: TGTGCCAGCAGTGAGGTGACAGGTCTGAACACTGAAGCTTTCTTT.

This chain joins TRBV7-2 and TRBJ2-5, with TRBD2 matching over 11 bases. This CDR3 has 15 amino acids. V was pared by 2 bases and J by 4 bases, with 3 bases of the junction left unmatched. CDR1 SGHTA and CDR2 FQGNSA come from the germline V gene. CDR3 DNA: TGTGCCAGCAGCTTACGACTAGCGGGGATAGAGACCCAGTACTTC. This gives the protein CASSLRLAGIETQYF.

In its sample, this clonotype ranks as medium-sized (0.01 to 0.1%). The rearrangement uses TRBV7-9 and TRBJ1-1; 7 nucleotides match TRBD1. The V gene's germline CDR1 is SEHNR and CDR2 FQNEAQ (reference sequence). After removal of 4 bases from V and 0 bases from J, the junction contained 11 bases not matched to a gene. The CDR3 covers 17 residues. CDR3: CASSSDRRIILNTEAFF. The DNA of the CDR3 is TGTGCCAGCAGCTCGGACAGGCGGATTATACTGAACACTGAAGCTTTCTTT.

This clonotype qualifies as medium-sized. The J gene is TRBJ1-4, the V gene TRBV5-4, with 7 bases lining up with TRBD1. This CDR3 has 16 residues. The germline CDR1 and CDR2 sequences are SGHNT and YYREEE (reference sequence). J lost 6 bases, V lost 4 bases, and 12 bases had no gene match. CDR3 sequence (DNA): TGTGCCAGCAGCACACGCGTAGGGACAGCGGATGAAAAACTGTTTTTT. As protein: CASSTRVGTADEKLFF.

By sample share, this clonotype is medium-sized (0.01 to 0.1%). V and J are TRBV5-6 and TRBJ1-2, with a tentative D call TRBD1 (5 bases). Germline loops: CDR1 SGHDT, CDR2 YYEEEE. V was shortened by 0 bases and J by 5 bases, with 8 bases between the two germline ends. This CDR3 has 13 residues. The CDR3 region has the DNA TGTGCCAGCAGCTTGGGCAGGGCGTATGGCTACACCTTC. Protein: CASSLGRAYGYTF.

There are a few counts of this clonotype. J is TRBJ2-7 and V is TRBV4-3; no firm D call. Germline CDR1 LGHNA, CDR2 YSLEER. Trimming removed 0 bases from V and 10 bases from J, with 16 bases in between. The CDR3 is 14 amino acids. The CDR3 spells CASSQDSHKALQYF. For the CDR3, the DNA is TGCGCCAGCAGCCAAGATAGTCACAAGGCCTTACAGTACTTC.

This clonotype was counted a few times. The V gene is TRBV7-3, the J gene TRBJ2-3, with a weak D call TRBD2 (6 bases). V was pared by 8 bases and J by 7 bases, with 10 bases between. This CDR3 is 11 amino acids long. Germline values: CDR1 SGHTA, CDR2 FQGTGA. This CDR3 reads CASAEGNTQYF. CDR3 coding DNA: TGTGCCAGCGCGGAGGGAAATACGCAGTATTTT.

By share, this clonotype counts as medium-sized. This chain joins TRBV6-6 and TRBJ1-1, with 7 bases lining up with TRBD1. V lost 5 bases, J lost 2 bases, and 2 bases stayed unmatched. The CDR3 extends over 13 amino acids. Germline CDR1 reads MNHNY; CDR2 reads SVGAGI (reference sequence). The CDR3 region is CASSDRANTEAFF. The CDR3 DNA reads as TGTGCCAGCAGTGACAGGGCTAACACTGAAGCTTTCTTT.

In its sample, this clonotype is medium-sized. This CDR3 reads CATSRDRAETQYF. The CDR3, as DNA: TGTGCCACCAGCAGAGATCGGGCGGAGACCCAGTACTTC. V gene TRBV15 combines with J gene TRBJ2-5, with unresolved D. Germline V lookup: CDR1 LNHNV, CDR2 YYDKDF (reference sequence). The V end was cut by 0 bases, the J end by 5 bases, with 7 bases between. The CDR3 has 13 residues. The full variable domain, in which reference TRBV15 and TRBJ2-5 provide the parts outside the CDR3, is DAMVIQNPRYQVTQFGKPVTLSCSQTLNHNVMYWYQQKSSQAPKLLFHYYDKDFNNEADTPDNFQSRRPNTSFCFLDIRSPGLGDTAMYLCATSRDRAETQYFGPGTRLLVL.

This clonotype is categorized as large. The V call is TRBV6-5, the J call TRBJ2-6; 8 nucleotides align to TRBD1. Trimming at V came to 6 bases and at J to 0 bases, leaving 10 bases not matched to a gene. This CDR3 region has 18 residues. The germline CDR1 and CDR2 sequences are MNHEY and SVGAGI. The CDR3, as DNA: TGTGCCAGCAGATCTCCAGGGGGCCAGGGCTCTGGGGCCAACGTCCTGACTTTC. It is translated as CASRSPGGQGSGANVLTF.

This clonotype was seen more than once but under ten times. The CDR3 DNA sequence: TGTGCCAGCAGCCTAACTCCGGGCGGCACAGATACGCAGTATTTT. As protein: CASSLTPGGTDTQYF. The chain combines TRBV28 with TRBJ2-3; D remains ambiguous. V was clipped by 6 bases and J by 1 base, with 14 bases between them. This CDR3 spans 15 amino acids. CDR1 is MDHEN and CDR2 is SYDVKM in the germline V gene.

This clonotype was picked up many times. The chain has TRBV12-3 or TRBV12-4 and TRBJ2-1; D assignment may be TRBD1 or TRBD2 (5 bases each). V gave up 6 bases and J gave up 4 bases, with 13 bases separating them. This CDR3 has 14 amino acids. The CDR3 sequence is CASSRRDLYNEQFF. CDR3 in DNA: TGTGCCAGCAGCCGCCGGGACCTTTACAATGAGCAGTTCTTC.

The V and J genes are TRBV7-2 and TRBJ1-4; D ambiguous. CDR1 is SGHTA, CDR2 FQGNSA, per germline. The CDR3 consists of 14 residues. The V gene lost 3 bases and the J gene lost 4 bases, with 9 bases spanning the gap. CDR3 region: CASSLRTGNEKLFF. CDR3 sequence (DNA): TGTGCCAGCAGCTTGAGGACGGGTAATGAAAAACTGTTTTTT.

The rearrangement uses TRBV29-1 and TRBJ1-2; tentatively, D is TRBD1 (5 bases). The germline V gene encodes CDR1 SQVTM and CDR2 ANQGSEA. The CDR3 is 11 residues long. V was pared by 6 bases and J by 8 bases, with 13 bases between. The CDR3 spells CSVDGGIGYTF. In DNA, the CDR3 is TGCAGCGTGGACGGGGGAATCGGCTACACCTTC.

This clonotype was found a few times. The chain links TRBV7-9 to TRBJ2-7, with 9 bases fitting TRBD1. Losses at the gene ends were 4 bases for V and 4 bases for J; bases not matched to a gene: 8. The length of the CDR3 is 15 residues. Germline CDR1 reads SEHNR; CDR2 reads FQNEAQ (reference sequence). The CDR3 sequence is CASSSVPDRGYEQYF. The CDR3 DNA reads TGTGCCAGCAGCTCCGTGCCGGACAGGGGATACGAGCAGTACTTC.

By its share, this clonotype is medium-sized. The chain combines TRBV12-3 or TRBV12-4 with TRBJ1-2; D is uncertain. The V end lost 2 bases, the J end lost 4 bases, and 8 bases lay between the germline ends. This CDR3 is built from 13 residues. The CDR3 DNA follows: TGTGCCAGCAGTTTACAGGTTCTCTATGGCTACACCTTC. It specifies CASSLQVLYGYTF.

This chain connects TRBV5-8 to TRBJ2-6; D unclear. The CDR3 is made up of 16 amino acids. Germline V gene sequence: CDR1 SGHTS, CDR2 YDEGEE. With 4 bases removed from V and 0 bases from J, the gap between germline ends came to 11 bases. As DNA, the CDR3 is TGTGCCAGCAGCCCGGACGGAAGCTCTGGGGCCAACGTCCTGACTTTC. Protein sequence: CASSPDGSSGANVLTF.

By sample share, this clonotype is medium-sized. This sequence joins TRBV6-1 and TRBJ2-1, with D unclear. CDR1 is MNHNS, CDR2 SASEGT, per germline. This CDR3 contains 15 residues. The V and J ends lost 4 bases and 2 bases respectively, with 12 bases between them. In nucleotides, the CDR3 is TGTGCCAGCAGTGGCGACGGTGGGGCCTACAATGAGCAGTTCTTC. Protein: CASSGDGGAYNEQFF.

This clonotype is labeled as medium-sized. The J gene is TRBJ2-3, the V gene TRBV5-8; a weak D match, TRBD2 (6 bases). Trimming removed 3 bases at V and 5 bases at J, with 16 bases between. The CDR3 spans 15 residues. The V gene's germline CDR1 is SGHTS and CDR2 YDEGEE. CDR3 in amino acids: CASSSGLEGRDTQYF. The DNA of the CDR3 is TGTGCCAGCAGCTCCGGTTTGGAGGGAAGAGATACGCAGTATTTT.

This clonotype is labeled as medium-sized (0.01 to 0.1%). This chain joins TRBV6-1 and TRBJ1-4, with D unclear. The germline gives CDR1 MNHNS, CDR2 SASEGT. With 2 bases removed from V and 8 bases from J, the gap between germline ends came to 15 bases. The CDR3 is 15 amino acids. CDR3 nucleotide sequence: TGTGCCAGCAGTGAATTGGCGGGGTTGAACGAAAAACTGTTTTTT. Amino acids: CASSELAGLNEKLFF.

This clonotype was counted a few times. The J gene is TRBJ2-1, the V gene TRBV12-5; 13 bases are shared with TRBD2. From germline, CDR1 is LGHNT and CDR2 FRNRAP. The CDR3 runs 17 residues. V was clipped by 0 bases and J by 8 bases; unmatched bases: 7. The DNA of the CDR3 is TGTGCTAGTGGTTTGGTAGCCACTAGCGGGGGGGCCTATGAGCAGTTCTTC. Translating it yields CASGLVATSGGAYEQFF. The whole variable domain, remainder taken from reference TRBV12-5 and TRBJ2-1, is DARVTQTPRHKVTEMGQEVTMRCQPILGHNTVFWYRQTMMQGLELLAYFRNRAPLDDSGMPKDRFSAEMPDATLATLKIQPSEPRDSAVYFCASGLVATSGGAYEQFFGPGTRLTVL.